Below are 8 T cell receptor beta chains sequenced from a single sample in a study of blood T cell repertoires in COVID-19. TCRdb's table, derived via immunoSEQ multiplex PCR, lists solely in-frame clones and lacks some. This table has about 230,000 clones, approximately 88% appearing once. Sequenced: peripheral blood. The receptors derive from a man aged 35-49 years with acute or convalescent COVID-19.

The V call is TRBV7-2, the J call TRBJ2-4; D gene ambiguous. Germline V gene data show CDR1 as SGHTA and CDR2 as FQGNSA. The CDR3 covers 14 residues. Trimming shortened V by 1 base and J by 7 bases, and 11 bases separated the two germline ends. CDR3 DNA: TGTGCCAGCAGCTTAGTACCAGAGGCGAACATTCAGTACTTC. Translating gives CASSLVPEANIQYF.

The chain links TRBV11-2 to TRBJ2-7; TRBD1 might be the D (7 bases). The CDR3 has 15 residues. Per the germline V gene, CDR1 is SGHAT and CDR2 is FQNNGV. Trimming removed 6 bases at V and 6 bases at J, with 21 bases between. As DNA, the CDR3 is TGTGCCAGCAGTTTCTACCGGGCCCAGGGGGGCGAGCAGTACTTC. Translation: CASSFYRAQGGEQYF.

The chain has TRBV5-4 and TRBJ1-1, with 9 bases aligning to TRBD1. V was clipped by 0 bases and J by 6 bases; unmatched bases: 9. Germline-derived CDR1 and CDR2 are SGHNT and YYREEE (reference sequence). The CDR3 length is 16 residues. As DNA, the CDR3 is TGTGCCAGCAGCTTGGGTCTAGGACAGGGGATCCCTGAAGCTTTCTTT. Its translation: CASSLGLGQGIPEAFF.

This chain links TRBV7-2 with TRBJ2-3; the match to TRBD2 covers 7 bases. CDR3 length: 16 amino acids. CDR1 and CDR2 from the germline V gene are SGHTA and FQGNSA. V gave up 5 bases and J gave up 6 bases; unmatched junction bases: 14. The CDR3 spells CASSGVLSGIRDTQYF. The CDR3 nucleotides are TGTGCCAGCAGCGGCGTCTTAAGCGGGATCCGGGATACGCAGTATTTT.

The rearrangement uses TRBV7-2 and TRBJ1-6, with 9 bases aligning to TRBD1. The CDR3 covers 16 residues. Per germline, CDR1 SGHTA and CDR2 FQGNSA. V lost 4 bases to trimming and J lost 8 bases; unmatched junction nucleotides: 9. The CDR3 coding sequence is TGTGCCAGCAGCTCGGGACAGGGACGGGGGGATTCACCCCTCCACTTT. Translated: CASSSGQGRGDSPLHF.

The chain recombines TRBV6-5 with TRBJ2-3; D possibly corresponds to TRBD2 (5 bases). The ends were cut back, 7 bases at V and 0 bases at J, with 8 bases in the middle. This CDR3 region has 13 residues. Germline lookup yields CDR1 MNHEY and CDR2 SVGAGI. The CDR3 sequence is CASKRGSTDTQYF. CDR3 sequence (DNA): TGTGCCAGCAAACGAGGGAGCACAGATACGCAGTATTTT.

The genes are TRBV29-1 and TRBJ1-1, with a weak D call TRBD1 (6 bases). CDR3 length: 14 amino acids. CDR1 is SQVTM and CDR2 is ANQGSEA in the germline V gene. V shed 0 bases and J shed 0 bases, with 8 bases lying between them. CDR3 in amino acids: CSVEDGGLNTEAFF. Written as DNA, the CDR3 is TGCAGCGTTGAAGACGGGGGGCTGAACACTGAAGCTTTCTTT.

The chain employs TRBV11-2 and TRBJ1-2, with 10 bases aligning to TRBD1. Per the germline V gene, CDR1 is SGHAT and CDR2 is FQNNGV. Trimming at V came to 2 bases and at J to 1 base, leaving 10 bases not matched to a gene. CDR3 length equals 18 residues. CDR3 amino acids: CASSLFPGTGVVNYGYTF. The CDR3 nucleotides are TGTGCCAGCAGCTTATTCCCCGGGACAGGGGTAGTTAACTATGGCTACACCTTC. The entire variable domain, with the rest obtained from reference TRBV11-2 and TRBJ1-2, is as follows: EAGVAQSPRYKIIEKRQSVAFWCNPISGHATLYWYQQILGQGPKLLIQFQNNGVVDDSQLPKDRFSAERLKGVDSTLKIQPAKLEDSAVYLCASSLFPGTGVVNYGYTFGSGTRLTVV.